This passage covers 2 T cell receptor beta chains from one sample sequenced in a study of T cell repertoires in cytomegalovirus infection. MiXCR, run by TCRdb on the reads, gives a single entry per CDR3 protein. The sample carries some 800,000 distinct CDR3 sequences, about 29% recorded once. The antigens these receptors bind are not known. Sequenced material: cultured CD8+ T cells from PBMCs, taken from culture after CMV antigen stimulation. The receptor source for this set is a human donor in good health (CMV status not recorded). Some clones in this sample may be carry-over from other donors' samples.

The V call is TRBV7-6, the J call TRBJ1-2; a possible D gene is TRBD1 (6 bases). CDR1 and CDR2 from the germline V gene are SGHVS and FNYEAQ. V was shortened by 2 bases and J by 6 bases, with 19 bases between the two germline ends. This CDR3 spans 16 amino acids. CDR3 amino acids: CASSLREDRGRHGYTF. In nucleotides, the CDR3 is TGTGCCAGCAGCTTAAGGGAGGACAGAGGGAGGCATGGCTACACCTTC.

This clonotype was detected a few times. This rearrangement joins TRBV11-2 to TRBJ2-3; a possible D gene is TRBD1 (6 bases). The CDR3 is 15 amino acids. From germline, CDR1 is SGHAT and CDR2 FQNNGV. The V end was cut by 7 bases, the J end by 1 base, with 15 bases between. The CDR3 loop is CASTPGDWGTDTQYF. The CDR3 DNA follows: TGTGCCAGCACCCCAGGGGATTGGGGCACAGATACGCAGTATTTT.